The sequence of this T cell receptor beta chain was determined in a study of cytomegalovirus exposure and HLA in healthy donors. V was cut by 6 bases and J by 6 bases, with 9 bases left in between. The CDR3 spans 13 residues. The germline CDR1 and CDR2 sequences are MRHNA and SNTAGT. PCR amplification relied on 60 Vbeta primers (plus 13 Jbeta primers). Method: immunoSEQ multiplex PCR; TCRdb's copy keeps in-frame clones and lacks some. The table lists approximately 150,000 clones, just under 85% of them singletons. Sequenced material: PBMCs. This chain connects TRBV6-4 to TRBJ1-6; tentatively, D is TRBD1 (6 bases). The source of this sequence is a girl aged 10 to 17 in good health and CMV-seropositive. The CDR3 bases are TGTGCCAGCAGCGCACAGGGTAATTCACCCCTCCACTTT. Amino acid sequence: CASSAQGNSPLHF.